Listed here is a single T cell receptor beta chain. Its cognate antigen has yet to be identified. Base qualities are not recorded, but no much larger clone differs from it by a single base. Looking up the germline V gene yields CDR1 SGHRS and CDR2 YFSETQ. The V and J ends are trimmed by 6 bases and 0 bases, leaving 11 bases between them. The CDR3 sequence holds 14 residues, the cysteine and phenylalanine included. Only CDR3 DNA is held: 42 bases, read in frame from base 1. Genomic DNA was extracted with the Qiagen DNeasy kit from unsorted PBMCs and from negatively selected CD4+ and CD8+ fractions. Using primers that anneal to V and J segments, immunoSEQ multiplex PCR amplified the TCR beta CDR3 regions. A synthetic immune receptor repertoire was used to minimize amplification bias, and any remaining bias was removed computationally after sequencing. The original methods were these. Custom Python scripts were used to quantify repertoire diversity as the Shannon entropy index. Unsorted, CD4+ and CD8+ repertoires were analyzed separately, except for combined analyses in which CD4+ and CD8+ sequences were merged in silico. TCRdb carries this immuneACCESS record with in-frame sequences only. Its versions omit some clonotypes, under half of them owing to an unresolved V gene in the studies checked, with the rest unexplained. For V, J and clone size, that table is used; D and trimming come from the DNA. This sample lists about 47,000 clones; approximately 91% were detected once. The biggest ten clones account for roughly 5.3% of the sample.

The time point tag for this specimen amounts to: newly diagnosed, previously untreated cHL patient sample. PBMCs from patients with newly diagnosed, previously untreated classical Hodgkin lymphoma were sequenced as a comparison group for the relapsed/refractory trial patients. Peripheral blood was collected in 8 mL Vacutainer Cell Preparation Tubes, from which PBMCs were isolated by centrifugation and then cryopreserved. This record belongs to a study of PD-1 blockade in classical Hodgkin lymphoma (dated by TCRdb to 2019 to 2021). About the full investigation: A peripheral blood immune signature of response to PD-1 blockade in classical Hodgkin lymphoma was defined using TCR beta sequencing and CyTOF. On the study overall, not on this receptor specifically: Only a single clinical trial cohort was studied, and what caused the repertoire differences, possibly disease activity or prior therapy, remained undefined. Newly diagnosed patients were reported to have lower baseline TCR diversity than healthy donors, and relapsed/refractory patients were reported to have lower baseline TCR diversity still.

The V gene is TRBV5-1 and the J gene is TRBJ2-3; the D gene lacks a confident call. The source is a human donor with classical Hodgkin lymphoma. The sequenced sample consisted of peripheral blood mononuclear cells (PBMCs). The base sequence is TGCGCCAGCAACTGGGATCCTAGCACAGATACGCAGTATTTT. Its product reads: CASNWDPSTDTQYF.